The T cell receptor beta chain under discussion was sequenced for a study of cytomegalovirus exposure and HLA in healthy donors. Study outcomes and limitations: The tendency of first-cohort TCR clusters to co-occur in the roughly 110 validation repertoires was identified by a subsequent analysis.

To note about this clone: Its antigen is currently unknown.

The method was immunoSEQ multiplex PCR; TCRdb's version includes in-frame clones alone and lacks a portion of them. The table lists about 120,000 clones, more than 75% of them singletons. The validation cohort, a group of roughly 120 subjects, included the donors and was separate from the approximately 650-subject first cohort. CDR1 is KGHSH and CDR2 is LQKENI in the germline V gene. The length of the CDR3 is 15 residues. V shed 1 base, J shed 0 bases, and the junction held 0 bases outside the gene matches. The TCR sequence derives from a woman aged 30 to 39 in good health and CMV-seronegative. The rearrangement links TRBV18 to TRBJ2-5; the match to TRBD2 covers 9 bases. The sample taken for sequencing was PBMCs. DNA for the CDR3: TGTGCCAGCTCACCACTAGCGGGGGACCAAGAGACCCAGTACTTC. Translated: CASSPLAGDQETQYF.